The 2 T cell receptor beta chains below come from one sample, sequenced in a study of T cell responses to AZD1222 COVID-19 vaccine. Repertoires were generated with immunoSEQ multiplex PCR, while TCRdb's copy carries only in-frame clones and drops some. Of about 150,000 clones in the sample, more than 80% are singletons; the top ten hold roughly 3.2%. Source: peripheral blood, taken 28 days after the second AZD1222 dose. Every receptor here comes from an adult who received the AZD1222 COVID-19 vaccine.

V usage is TRBV27 and J usage is TRBJ2-7; weak D call: TRBD1 (6 bases). Trimming left V 6 bases short and J 5 bases short, with 11 bases between. Germline CDR1 is MNHEY and CDR2 is SMNVEV (reference sequence). CDR3 length equals 12 residues. CDR3 amino acids: CASSINRDEQYF. The DNA of the CDR3 is TGTGCCAGCAGCATAAACAGGGACGAGCAGTACTTC.

This rearrangement joins TRBV6-1 to TRBJ1-3, with D unresolved. The germline gives CDR1 MNHNS, CDR2 SASEGT. V was shortened by 1 base and J by 2 bases, with 12 bases between the two germline ends. The CDR3 extends over 16 amino acids. DNA for the CDR3: TGTGCCAGCAGTGAAGACGGGCGGTGGGCTGGAAACACCATATATTTT. Translated: CASSEDGRWAGNTIYF.